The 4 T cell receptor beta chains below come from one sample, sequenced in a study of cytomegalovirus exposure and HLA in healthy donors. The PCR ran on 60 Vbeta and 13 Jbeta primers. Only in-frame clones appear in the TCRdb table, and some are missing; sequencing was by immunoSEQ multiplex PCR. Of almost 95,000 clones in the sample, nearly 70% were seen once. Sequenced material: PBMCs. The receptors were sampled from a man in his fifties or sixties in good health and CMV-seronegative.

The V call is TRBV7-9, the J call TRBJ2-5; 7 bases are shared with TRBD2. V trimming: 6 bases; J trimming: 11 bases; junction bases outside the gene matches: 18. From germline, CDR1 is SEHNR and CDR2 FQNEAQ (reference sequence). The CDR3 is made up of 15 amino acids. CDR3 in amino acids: CASSKGLPRGELQYF. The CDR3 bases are TGTGCCAGCAGTAAGGGACTACCACGAGGAGAATTGCAGTACTTC. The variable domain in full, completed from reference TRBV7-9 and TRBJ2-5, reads DTGVSQNPRHKITKRGQNVTFRCDPISEHNRLYWYRQTLGQGPEFLTYFQNEAQLEKSRLLSDRFSAERPKGSFSTLEIQRTEQGDSAMYLCASSKGLPRGELQYFGPGTRLLVL.

For the CDR3, the DNA is TGTGCCAGCAGCTTGTTAGCGGGTCGGACGCAGTATTTT. Translating gives CASSLLAGRTQYF. This chain joins TRBV5-6 and TRBJ2-3, with 7 bases fitting TRBD2. CDR3 length: 13 residues. V trimming: 1 base; J trimming: 9 bases; junction bases outside the gene matches: 5. Germline V gives CDR1 SGHDT, CDR2 YYEEEE.

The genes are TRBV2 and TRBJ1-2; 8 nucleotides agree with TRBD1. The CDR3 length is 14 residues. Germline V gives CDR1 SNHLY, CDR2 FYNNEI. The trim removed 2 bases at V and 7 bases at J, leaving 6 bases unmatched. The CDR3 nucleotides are TGTGCCAGCAGTGAATTCGGGACAGGATTTGGCTACACCTTC. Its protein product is CASSEFGTGFGYTF.

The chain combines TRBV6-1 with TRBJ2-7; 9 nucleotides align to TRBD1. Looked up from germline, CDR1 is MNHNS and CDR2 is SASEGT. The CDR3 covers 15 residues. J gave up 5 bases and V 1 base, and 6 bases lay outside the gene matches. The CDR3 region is CASSEEVRTGDEQYV. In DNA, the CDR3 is TGTGCCAGCAGTGAAGAGGTCAGGACAGGGGACGAGCAGTACGTC.